This note documents a single T cell receptor (beta chain) sequence. Its antigen is currently not known. No clone much larger than this one lies a single base away; base qualities are absent. The sample is drawn from a study of T-cell memory formation after mild COVID-19 (dated by TCRdb to the early 2020s). Looking at the study overall: TCR sequence clusters from the two donors were largely donor specific. The cohort comprised two young, previously healthy adult volunteers, one female and one male. In a couple of donors, T-cell clones that expanded and contracted after mild COVID-19 were tracked by sequencing TCRalpha and TCRbeta repertoires over time.

Sequenced using an Illumina NovaSeq 6000. TCRalpha and TCRbeta cDNA libraries were constructed by 5'RACE with constant-segment primers, with sample barcodes and unique molecular identifiers being introduced. Trizol reagent was used to extract RNA from every sample. Libraries were amplified in two PCR steps, with a second sample barcode and Illumina TruSeq adapters added in the second step. Sequencing of libraries was performed on an Illumina NovaSeq with 2 x 150 bp paired-end reads. The paper's processing steps were these. With migec v1.2.7, reads were demultiplexed and then collapsed into UMI-guided consensus sequences. Using mixcr v2.1.11, UMI consensuses were aligned to TRA and TRB V and J templates and then assembled into clonotypes. Expanded or contracted clonotypes were those called significant by both edgeR and NoisET, with noise models trained on biological replicates. For edgeR calls, the cutoffs were a false discovery rate-adjusted p below 0.01 and a log2 fold-change threshold of 1. PCA with hierarchical clustering of max-normalized trajectories of the 1000 most abundant clonotypes was used as exploratory dynamics analysis. Separately sequenced CD4+ and CD8+ repertoires were used to assign the CD4 or CD8 phenotype of responding clones. TCRdb reprocessing: public reads trimmed at Q25 with fastp, clones called with MiXCR, in-frame beta chains kept. CDR3 protein duplicates are merged, each entry listing the most common genes and DNA. The V and J calls here are based on TCRdb, not the publication. The sample table shows more than 300,000 distinct CDR3 sequences, and roughly an eighth are seen once. Jointly, the top ten make up about 20% of the sample.

Ficoll-Paque density gradient centrifugation was used to isolate PBMCs. Results the study describes overall, beyond this receptor: SARS-CoV-2 specificity was not confirmed for the second-wave clones peaking on day 37. From day 15 to 85, contracting clones showed balanced CD4/CD8 phenotypes, whereas a second wave of clones that expanded from day 15 to 37 leaned towards CD4+. Some responding clones were detected in pre-infection memory, suggesting pre-existing cross-reactive memory T cells joined the SARS-CoV-2 response. The study covered only a couple of mild cases, and larger cohorts including severe cases with pre-infection samples were considered necessary. Contracting CD4+ clones appeared mostly in the CM and EM memory subsets, whereas CD8+ clones were enriched in EMRA.

After removal of 5 bases from V and 7 bases from J, the junction retains 8 bases not matched to a gene. Reading from cysteine to phenylalanine, the CDR3 counts 15 amino acids. Only the CDR3 region is kept as DNA, spanning 45 bases read in frame from base 1. The germline V gene encodes CDR1 MGHRA and CDR2 YSYEKL. The chain employs TRBV4-1 and TRBJ2-1; 10 bases in the junction line up with TRBD2. The specimen was PBMCs or a T cell subset sorted from them (not recorded which). This TCR was sampled from a man between 18 and 35 years old who had mild COVID-19 (a few samples of this study predate the infection). The sample titles of this study are shuffled in the database, so cell type and time point are left out; the donor was told from shared clones. This receptor carries the CDR3 CASSEKRGGMNEQFF. The nucleotides are TGCGCCAGCAGCGAGAAGCGGGGGGGAATGAATGAGCAGTTCTTC.